This TCR beta chain was obtained from a study of T-cell reconstitution after alpha-beta-depleted transplantation in children. This clonotype has just a few counts. The library targeted TCRbeta and was prepared with unique molecular identifiers. TCRdb re-derived calls from the PCR reads in MiXCR, one entry per CDR3 protein. The sample has around 600,000 distinct CDR3 sequences; around 16% are singletons. The V gene end was trimmed by 0 bases and the J gene end by 7 bases; junction bases not matched to a gene: 10. Germline V CDR1 and CDR2: SGHRS, YFSETQ. CDR3 length equals 16 residues. The clonotype was recovered from a human donor who donated a stem cell graft to a child with acute myeloid leukemia. The chain employs TRBV5-1 and TRBJ2-1, with TRBD2 matching 7 bases. Here the sequenced sample was PBMCs from the stem cell graft donor, taken from the stem cell graft. The CDR3 loop is CASSLETGLTRNEQFF. CDR3 bases: TGCGCCAGCAGCTTGGAAACGGGACTAACGCGTAATGAGCAGTTCTTC.